The 24 T cell receptor beta chains in this list originate from one sample, sequenced in a study of blood T cell repertoires in COVID-19. Clones were read by immunoSEQ multiplex PCR, and TCRdb kept only the in-frame ones, dropping some. The repertoire includes 200,000 to 250,000 clones, approximately 80% of them detected once, and 15% to 20% sits in the top ten. The sequencing input was peripheral blood. Every receptor here comes from a woman at least 80 years old with active or convalescent COVID-19.

This clone was observed a handful of times. V gene TRBV3-1 (or the pseudogene TRBV3-2) combines with J gene TRBJ2-7; 8 positions agree with TRBD2. CDR1 is LGHDT and CDR2 is YNNKEL in the germline V gene (reference sequence). V trimming: 6 bases; J trimming: 6 bases; junction bases outside the gene matches: 16. This CDR3 is 16 amino acids long. This chain's CDR3 is CASSPSEAGGRAEQYF. The CDR3, as DNA: TGTGCCAGCAGTCCTAGCGAGGCGGGGGGCCGTGCCGAGCAGTACTTC.

This clone turned up a few times. The chain recombines TRBV6-2 or TRBV6-3 with TRBJ1-1; 7 bases align to TRBD1. CDR1 and CDR2 (germline): MNHEY, SVGEGT. The CDR3 spans 16 residues. V was pared by 4 bases and J by 0 bases, with 8 bases of the junction left unmatched. The chain's CDR3 is CASSSMHRGMNTEAFF. The CDR3 bases are TGTGCCAGCAGTTCCATGCACAGGGGCATGAACACTGAAGCTTTCTTT.

This clone was observed a handful of times. The junction departs from the called germline gene at one end, perhaps through a read error. The chain recombines TRBV7-7 with TRBJ2-2, with a possible D match to TRBD1 (6 bases). Germline lookup yields CDR1 SSHAT and CDR2 FNYEAQ (reference sequence). The CDR3 has 16 amino acids. The CDR3 nucleotides are TGTGCTAGCAGCTTAGTGGGGGCTACTAACACCGGGGAGCTGTTTTTT. Its translation is CASSLVGATNTGELFF.

The table lists this clone with a count of one. V gene TRBV11-1 combines with J gene TRBJ2-1, with 9 positions matching TRBD2. Germline CDR1 and CDR2: SGHAT and FQDESV (reference sequence). The V segment lost 4 bases and the J segment 6 bases; nucleotides outside the gene matches: 7. The CDR3 is 15 residues long. The CDR3 DNA sequence: TGTGCCAGCAGCTCTAGCGGGACCGTTGGCAATGAGCAGTTCTTC. The encoded protein is CASSSSGTVGNEQFF.

This clone has more than one count but fewer than ten. V is TRBV7-2 and J is TRBJ2-3, with TRBD2 matching over 9 bases. Germline CDR1 is SGHTA and CDR2 is FQGNSA. This CDR3 has 15 residues. The V segment lost 3 bases and the J segment 5 bases; nucleotides outside the gene matches: 6. In DNA form, the CDR3 reads TGTGCCAGCAGCTTGCGCGGGGGGGCTGGAGATACGCAGTATTTT. Protein: CASSLRGGAGDTQYF.

The V call is TRBV18, the J call TRBJ2-7; D is perhaps TRBD1 (6 bases). Looked up from germline, CDR1 is KGHSH and CDR2 is LQKENI. V was cut by 2 bases and J by 6 bases, with 17 bases left in between. The CDR3 spans 15 residues. The CDR3 DNA follows: TGTGCCAGCTCACCATTGCAGAGCTCAGGGGCCGAGCAGTACTTC. This encodes CASSPLQSSGAEQYF. Looking up the rest from reference TRBV18 and TRBJ2-7 gives the full variable domain: NAGVMQNPRHLVRRRGQEARLRCSPMKGHSHVYWYRQLPEEGLKFMVYLQKENIIDESGMPKERFSAEFPKEGPSILRIQQVVRGDSAAYFCASSPLQSSGAEQYFGPGTRLTVT.

The chain uses TRBV7-2 and TRBJ2-3, with D possibly TRBD2 on 5 matching bases. The CDR3 spans 12 residues. Germline V CDR1 and CDR2: SGHTA, FQGNSA. Trimming removed 10 bases from V and 1 base from J, with 9 bases in between. The CDR3 here is CAIATGTDTQYF. CDR3 DNA: TGTGCCATAGCGACGGGCACAGATACGCAGTATTTT.

Points on this clone: At the DNA level, this CDR3 is encoded by other sequences in the same sample as well. This sequence joins TRBV28 and TRBJ1-1, with a possible D match to TRBD1 (5 bases). CDR3 length: 13 amino acids. V was clipped by 6 bases and J by 1 base, with 9 bases between them. Germline values: CDR1 MDHEN, CDR2 SYDVKM. For the CDR3, the DNA is TGTGCCAGCAGGAGGGGAGGGAACACTGAAGCTTTCTTT. Translation gives CASRRGGNTEAFF.

J is TRBJ2-7 and V is TRBV9; D may be TRBD1 (6 bases). The V and J ends lost 0 bases and 0 bases respectively, with 10 bases between them. The CDR3 consists of 15 residues. The germline CDR1 and CDR2 sequences are SGDLS and YYNGEE. CDR3 sequence (DNA): TGTGCCAGCAGCGTAGATGGGGGCTTCTCCTACGAGCAGTACTTC. Translating gives CASSVDGGFSYEQYF.

This clone was observed a handful of times. The V and J genes are TRBV5-1 and TRBJ1-5, with 7 nucleotides matching TRBD1. The V gene's germline CDR1 is SGHRS and CDR2 YFSETQ. J lost 0 bases, V lost 1 base, and 13 bases had no gene match. The CDR3 loop spans 19 amino acids. The CDR3 DNA sequence: TGCGCCAGCAGCTTGATTAGGGACAGACCTAGGTATAGCAATCAGCCCCAGCATTTT. Translation: CASSLIRDRPRYSNQPQHF. Full variable domain (remainder filled in from reference TRBV5-1 and TRBJ1-5): KAGVTQTPRYLIKTRGQQVTLSCSPISGHRSVSWYQQTPGQGLQFLFEYFSETQRNKGNFPGRFSGRQFSNSRSEMNVSTLELGDSALYLCASSLIRDRPRYSNQPQHFGDGTRLSIL.

The gene calls are TRBV6-2 or TRBV6-3 and TRBJ2-7, with 7 bases aligning to TRBD1. CDR1 and CDR2 from the germline V gene are MNHEY and SVGEGT. This CDR3 comprises 15 residues. V shed 3 bases and J 1 base; nucleotides not matched to a gene: 6. The CDR3 is CASSYSRQGSYEQYF. As DNA, the CDR3 is TGTGCCAGCAGTTATAGTCGACAGGGATCCTACGAGCAGTACTTC.

The rearrangement links TRBV6-2 or TRBV6-3 to TRBJ2-7; possibly TRBD1 for D (6 bases). The CDR3 spans 15 residues. From germline, CDR1 is MNHEY and CDR2 SVGEGT. V lost 3 bases and J 2 bases, leaving 14 bases between the germline ends. The CDR3 here is CASSYFRWTAYEQYF. The CDR3, as DNA: TGTGCCAGCAGTTATTTTCGTTGGACAGCCTACGAGCAGTACTTC.

The chain uses TRBV30 and TRBJ2-3; D is ambiguous. Germline CDR1 and CDR2: GTSNPN and SVGIG (reference sequence). V was pared by 2 bases and J by 2 bases, with 8 bases between. This CDR3 contains 13 residues. The DNA of the CDR3 is TGTGCCTGGAGTTTGGCCCCCACAGATACGCAGTATTTT. Protein product: CAWSLAPTDTQYF.

V is TRBV18 and J is TRBJ1-2, with 8 bases fitting TRBD1. J lost 4 bases, V lost 6 bases, and 10 bases had no gene match. Germline lookup yields CDR1 KGHSH and CDR2 LQKENI. The CDR3 runs to 15 residues. The CDR3, as DNA: TGTGCCAGCTCCCCTGGGGGACAGGCCCTCTATGGCTACACCTTC. Protein: CASSPGGQALYGYTF.

This CDR3 reads CASSSWGPSSYEQYF. DNA of the CDR3: TGTGCCAGCTCCTCTTGGGGGCCGAGCTCCTACGAGCAGTACTTC. J is TRBJ2-7 and V is TRBV18; D might be TRBD1 (6 bases). Germline CDR1 is KGHSH and CDR2 is LQKENI. V gave up 6 bases and J gave up 0 bases, with 15 bases separating them. CDR3 length: 15 amino acids.

The count of this clone is one. The J gene is TRBJ1-1, the V gene TRBV4-2; D may be TRBD1 (5 bases). Germline V gene sequence: CDR1 LGHNA, CDR2 YNFKEQ. The CDR3 is 16 residues long. With 1 base removed from V and 3 bases from J, the gap between germline ends came to 15 bases. The CDR3 region has the DNA TGTGCCAGCAGCCAAGTTAGCGGGACGGTCCACACTGAAGCTTTCTTT. Translation: CASSQVSGTVHTEAFF.

The chain uses TRBV11-2 and TRBJ2-1; 7 bases map to TRBD2. Trimming at V came to 0 bases and at J to 8 bases, leaving 10 bases not matched to a gene. The CDR3 has 16 residues. The V gene's germline CDR1 is SGHAT and CDR2 FQNNGV. The CDR3 protein is CASSLELKRGYYEQFF. The CDR3 region has the DNA TGTGCCAGCAGCTTAGAGTTGAAGCGGGGATACTATGAGCAGTTCTTC.

Only one count was recorded for this clone. The chain has TRBV3-1 (or the pseudogene TRBV3-2) and TRBJ1-2; 10 bases are a match to TRBD1. The trim removed 1 base at V and 8 bases at J, leaving 1 base unmatched. The length of the CDR3 is 13 residues. CDR1 is LGHDT, CDR2 YNNKEL, per germline (reference sequence). CDR3 sequence reads: CASSQGQGAGYTF. The CDR3 DNA follows: TGTGCCAGCAGCCAAGGACAGGGGGCGGGCTACACCTTC.

The chain employs TRBV4-2 and TRBJ1-1, with 7 bases that match TRBD1. CDR1 is LGHNA, CDR2 YNFKEQ, per germline. The CDR3 has 15 residues. V shed 4 bases and J 0 bases; nucleotides not matched to a gene: 5. The CDR3 loop reads CASSRTTGLNTEAFF. In DNA, the CDR3 is TGTGCCAGCAGCCGCACGACAGGGTTGAACACTGAAGCTTTCTTT.

V gene TRBV6-9 combines with J gene TRBJ2-3; tentatively, D is TRBD2 (5 bases). The CDR3 has 17 residues. CDR1 MNHGY and CDR2 SVAAGI come from the germline V gene. Trimming removed 2 bases at V and 4 bases at J, with 19 bases between. CDR3 sequence (DNA): TGTGCCAGCAGTTATCGAGGACCGAAACCGAGGGCAGATACGCAGTATTTT. Protein: CASSYRGPKPRADTQYF.

The genes are TRBV15 and TRBJ2-7; a weak D match, TRBD2 (6 bases). Germline lookup yields CDR1 LNHNV and CDR2 YYDKDF (reference sequence). The CDR3 contains 13 residues. V lost 2 bases, J lost 3 bases, and 8 bases lay in between. The DNA of the CDR3 is TGTGCCACCAGCAGATCCGGGGGCTACGAGCAGTACTTC. Its translation: CATSRSGGYEQYF.

The chain links TRBV7-9 to TRBJ1-1; D not certain. The germline gives CDR1 SEHNR, CDR2 FQNEAQ (reference sequence). CDR3 size: 14 residues. V was clipped by 5 bases and J by 3 bases, with 13 bases between them. The CDR3 DNA is TGTGCCAGCAGCCCTAGTGCCTGGGACACTGAAGCTTTCTTT. It translates to CASSPSAWDTEAFF. The whole variable domain, filled in from reference TRBV7-9 and TRBJ1-1, reads DTGVSQNPRHKITKRGQNVTFRCDPISEHNRLYWYRQTLGQGPEFLTYFQNEAQLEKSRLLSDRFSAERPKGSFSTLEIQRTEQGDSAMYLCASSPSAWDTEAFFGQGTRLTVV.

The rearrangement links TRBV4-3 to TRBJ2-1; D not resolved. With 1 base removed from V and 0 bases from J, the gap between germline ends came to 7 bases. Looked up from germline, CDR1 is LGHNA and CDR2 is YSLEER. The CDR3 has 15 amino acids. CDR3 in DNA: TGCGCCAGCAGCCAAGTGTCCTACTCCTACAATGAGCAGTTCTTC. Its translation is CASSQVSYSYNEQFF.

The V and J genes are TRBV5-1 and TRBJ1-1; D is unresolved. The CDR3 loop spans 14 amino acids. V gave up 4 bases and J gave up 6 bases, with 16 bases separating them. Germline CDR1 and CDR2: SGHRS and YFSETQ. CDR3 protein: CASSRDGERSEAFF. The CDR3, as DNA: TGCGCCAGCAGCCGCGACGGGGAGCGTTCTGAAGCTTTCTTT. The full variable domain, completed using reference TRBV5-1 and TRBJ1-1, is KAGVTQTPRYLIKTRGQQVTLSCSPISGHRSVSWYQQTPGQGLQFLFEYFSETQRNKGNFPGRFSGRQFSNSRSEMNVSTLELGDSALYLCASSRDGERSEAFFGQGTRLTVV.